A single sample gave rise to the 14 T cell receptor beta chains below, sequenced in a study of OX40 agonist ivuxolimab in advanced cancers. Repertoires were generated with immunoSEQ multiplex PCR, while TCRdb's copy carries only in-frame clones and drops some. The sample yields about 54,000 clones, approximately 93% seen once. The sequencing used CD4+ or CD8+ T cells sorted from blood, collected in a trial of the OX40 agonist ivuxolimab. All receptors derive from an adult with an advanced solid tumor such as melanoma, head and neck, liver or kidney cancer.

The chain combines TRBV19 with TRBJ1-2; possibly TRBD1 for D (5 bases). With 7 bases removed from V and 4 bases from J, the gap between germline ends came to 13 bases. Germline V lookup: CDR1 LNHDA, CDR2 SQIVND (reference sequence). This CDR3 has 13 amino acids. CDR3 DNA: TGTGCCAGTATACGGGGGAAAGTCTATGGCTACACCTTC. This gives the protein CASIRGKVYGYTF.

This chain connects TRBV28 to TRBJ1-1; the D is unclear. This CDR3 has 12 residues. The V and J ends lost 7 bases and 3 bases respectively, with 9 bases between them. Per germline, CDR1 MDHEN and CDR2 SYDVKM. In nucleotides, the CDR3 is TGTGCCAGCACCCTGTCAGACACTGAAGCTTTCTTT. Translating it yields CASTLSDTEAFF.

This chain joins TRBV6-5 and TRBJ1-2; D is undetermined. CDR3 length: 12 residues. The V and J ends lost 4 bases and 7 bases respectively, with 10 bases between them. Germline assignment: CDR1 MNHEY and CDR2 SVGAGI. Written as DNA, the CDR3 is TGTGCCAGCAGTTTTGCCCTCGGTGGCTACACCTTC. Encoded protein: CASSFALGGYTF.

This CDR3 reads CASSSYSSTDTQYF. CDR3 in DNA: TGCGCCAGCAGCTCATACTCTAGCACAGATACGCAGTATTTT. The chain joins TRBV5-1 to TRBJ2-3; D ambiguous. The germline CDR1 and CDR2 sequences are SGHRS and YFSETQ. This CDR3 is built from 14 residues. Deletions cut 3 bases from V and 0 bases from J, with 8 bases between.

The chain recombines TRBV5-5 with TRBJ2-1; TRBD1 or TRBD2 may be the D gene (6 bases each). V was shortened by 2 bases and J by 4 bases, with 19 bases between the two germline ends. The CDR3 length is 17 residues. Per germline, CDR1 SGHKS and CDR2 YYEKEE (reference sequence). CDR3 sequence (DNA): TGTGCCAGCAGCTTACTCCCCGGGGGCCCCCCTTACAATGAGCAGTTCTTC. Its translation is CASSLLPGGPPYNEQFF.

The chain combines TRBV7-9 with TRBJ2-1; 11 bases fit TRBD2. From germline, CDR1 is SEHNR and CDR2 FQNEAQ (reference sequence). The length of the CDR3 is 16 residues. V dropped 3 bases and J dropped 8; count of bases not matched to a gene: 9. The CDR3 here is CASSFIAGGRSDEQFF. Here the CDR3 DNA reads TGTGCCAGCAGCTTCATAGCGGGAGGGCGGAGCGATGAGCAGTTCTTC.

The genes are TRBV29-1 and TRBJ1-1, with 7 bases fitting TRBD1. Germline trimming cut 4 bases from V and 3 bases from J; bases unmatched to any gene: 5. Germline-derived CDR1 and CDR2 are SQVTM and ANQGSEA. This CDR3 has 13 amino acids. CDR3 sequence reads: CSVGGTVDTEAFF. CDR3 DNA: TGCAGCGTTGGAGGGACAGTAGACACTGAAGCTTTCTTT.

The chain uses TRBV6-5 and TRBJ2-3; D not resolved. V lost 6 bases and J 3 bases, leaving 16 bases between the germline ends. Germline V CDR1 and CDR2: MNHEY, SVGAGI. CDR3 length: 15 amino acids. The CDR3 spells CASSPVNRRTDTQYF. Written as DNA, the CDR3 is TGTGCCAGCAGCCCCGTAAATAGAAGAACAGATACGCAGTATTTT.

The rearrangement joins TRBV5-1 to TRBJ1-4; D perhaps matches TRBD1 (5 bases). The ends were cut back, 4 bases at V and 3 bases at J, with 13 bases in the middle. This CDR3 comprises 15 residues. In germline, CDR1 is SGHRS, CDR2 YFSETQ. Here the CDR3 DNA reads TGCGCCAGCAGCGCGCGAAGGGGCCCTAATGAAAAACTGTTTTTT. Residues: CASSARRGPNEKLFF. Combining the CDR3 with reference TRBV5-1 and TRBJ1-4 gives the whole variable domain KAGVTQTPRYLIKTRGQQVTLSCSPISGHRSVSWYQQTPGQGLQFLFEYFSETQRNKGNFPGRFSGRQFSNSRSEMNVSTLELGDSALYLCASSARRGPNEKLFFGSGTQLSVL.

This chain joins TRBV18 and TRBJ2-5; D is uncertain. Germline V gives CDR1 KGHSH, CDR2 LQKENI. V was trimmed by 6 bases and J by 0 bases, leaving 5 bases between them. The CDR3 totals 12 residues. The CDR3 spells CASSPYQETQYF. In DNA, the CDR3 is TGTGCCAGCTCCCCGTACCAAGAGACCCAGTACTTC.

The chain recombines TRBV9 with TRBJ1-5, with D unresolved. The CDR3 is made up of 13 amino acids. Trimming pared 0 bases from V and 7 bases from J, leaving 8 bases between. Germline CDR1 SGDLS, CDR2 YYNGEE. CDR3 sequence reads: CASSVDGLQPQHF. In nucleotides, the CDR3 is TGTGCCAGCAGCGTAGATGGGTTGCAGCCCCAGCATTTT.

The chain joins TRBV4-1 to TRBJ2-1; 15 bases match TRBD2. Germline lookup yields CDR1 MGHRA and CDR2 YSYEKL. V lost 1 base to trimming and J lost 12 bases; unmatched junction nucleotides: 1. This CDR3 is built from 14 residues. CDR3 residues: CASSQVGLAGGQFF. The DNA of the CDR3 is TGCGCCAGCAGCCAAGTGGGACTAGCGGGGGGGCAGTTCTTC.

The chain employs TRBV4-2 and TRBJ2-7, with 9 bases fitting TRBD2. The J segment lost 0 bases and the V segment lost 4 bases, leaving 4 bases of the junction unmatched. Germline V gives CDR1 LGHNA, CDR2 YNFKEQ. The CDR3 spans 15 residues. Here the CDR3 reads CASSRGLASSYEQYF. For the CDR3, the DNA is TGTGCCAGCAGCCGAGGACTAGCGAGCTCCTACGAGCAGTACTTC.

V and J are TRBV7-2 and TRBJ2-4; unclear D gene. This CDR3 has 13 residues. Deletions cut 7 bases from V and 0 bases from J, with 7 bases between. The germline V gene has CDR1 SGHTA and CDR2 FQGNSA. The DNA for the CDR3 is TGTGCCAGCACCTTCCCAGCCAAAAACATTCAGTACTTC. Translation gives CASTFPAKNIQYF.